This is a list of T cell receptor beta chains from one sample in a study of T cell repertoires in cytomegalovirus infection. No antigens are known for them. TCRdb analysed the reads with MiXCR anew, one entry per CDR3 protein. The table shows approximately 990,000 distinct CDR3 sequences, with approximately 32% occurring only once. The sequencing here drew on cultured CD8+ T cells from PBMCs, taken from culture after CMV antigen stimulation. The receptors were gathered from a human donor in good health (CMV status not recorded). Some clones in this sample may be carry-over from other donors' samples. Both conserved end residues are part of each CDR3. D genes are given only for firm matches. Some rows mark clone size as missing; the rest say once, few, many or name a class of expanded clone.

V	J	D	size	CDR3	DNA
TRBV6-1	TRBJ2-1	-	many	CASSEIWGPPYNEQFF	TGTGCCAGCAGTGAAATCTGGGGACCACCTTACAATGAGCAGTTCTTC
TRBV5-4	TRBJ2-3	-	few	CASHRWGTTDTQYF	TGTGCCAGCCATCGATGGGGGACCACAGATACGCAGTATTTT
TRBV28	TRBJ2-3	-	many	CASSLRRADSTDTQYF	TGTGCCAGCAGTTTAAGGAGGGCGGACAGCACAGATACGCAGTATTTT
TRBV6-5	TRBJ1-5	-	-	CASSPSAGAYSNQPQHF	TGTGCCAGCAGTCCCTCTGCAGGGGCCTATAGCAATCAGCCCCAGCATTTT
TRBV6-1	TRBJ1-1	-	few	CASANWGFGTEAFF	TGTGCCAGCGCCAATTGGGGATTCGGCACTGAAGCTTTCTTT
TRBV6-1	TRBJ1-6	-	-	CASSPSPDSYNSPLHF	TGTGCCAGCAGCCCATCTCCGGACTCCTATAATTCACCCCTCCACTTT
TRBV14	TRBJ1-1	-	-	CASSQAVVMNTEAFF	TGTGCCAGCAGCCAAGCGGTAGTTATGAACACTGAAGCTTTCTTT
TRBV20-1	TRBJ1-2	TRBD1	-	CSARAPGRQGNYGYTF	TGCAGTGCTAGAGCTCCGGGCCGACAGGGGAACTATGGCTACACCTTC
TRBV28	TRBJ2-5	TRBD1	-	CASSWDRLQETQYF	TGTGCCAGCAGCTGGGACAGGCTCCAAGAGACCCAGTACTTC
TRBV27	TRBJ1-6	-	-	CASSLVEGNYNSPLHF	TGTGCCAGCAGTTTGGTGGAGGGCAACTATAATTCACCCCTCCACTTT
TRBV13	TRBJ1-1	-	-	CASSQELTEAFF	TGTGCCAGCAGCCAAGAGCTCACTGAAGCTTTCTTT
TRBV24-1	TRBJ1-5	-	-	CATSDGRGDQPQHF	TGTGCCACCAGTGATGGTAGGGGAGATCAGCCCCAGCATTTT
TRBV27	TRBJ2-7	-	-	CASRDRGLGTYEQYF	TGTGCCAGCAGGGACCGGGGACTGGGAACCTACGAGCAGTACTTC
TRBV7-9	TRBJ2-5	-	many	CASSLPTTQETQYF	TGTGCCAGCAGCTTACCGACTACACAAGAGACCCAGTACTTC
TRBV7-3	TRBJ1-6	-	few	CASSLNPDLSPLHF	TGTGCCAGCAGTCTAAACCCCGACCTCTCACCCCTCCACTTT
TRBV10-3	TRBJ1-5	-	-	CAISAGWGQPQHF	TGTGCCATCAGTGCAGGGTGGGGTCAGCCCCAGCATTTT
TRBV6-5	TRBJ2-1	TRBD2	few	CASRELARSYNEQFF	TGTGCCAGCAGAGAACTAGCGAGATCCTACAATGAGCAGTTCTTC
TRBV7-9	TRBJ2-1	-	few	CASSQGTEQFF	TGTGCCAGCAGCCAGGGGACAGAGCAGTTCTTC
TRBV27	TRBJ2-1	-	few	CASSPSGVNEQFF	TGTGCCAGCAGTCCATCAGGGGTGAATGAGCAGTTCTTC
TRBV6-1	TRBJ2-1	TRBD1	-	CASSLTGGRYNEQFF	TGTGCCAGCAGTCTGACAGGGGGAAGGTACAATGAGCAGTTCTTC
TRBV27	TRBJ1-1	TRBD1	many	CASSSGQGPLAGTEAFF	TGTGCCAGCAGTTCCGGACAGGGTCCCTTAGCGGGCACTGAAGCTTTCTTT
TRBV6-5	TRBJ1-1	-	-	CASSQVTGYENTEAFF	TGTGCCAGCAGCCAAGTGACAGGATATGAGAACACTGAAGCTTTCTTT
TRBV27	TRBJ1-2	TRBD1	few	CASSLTRGRTYGYTF	TGTGCCAGCAGTTTAACCAGGGGGAGGACCTATGGCTACACCTTC
TRBV6-5	TRBJ1-5	-	few	CASSPFTGNNQPQHF	TGTGCCAGCAGTCCATTCACCGGGAACAATCAGCCCCAGCATTTT
TRBV7-6	TRBJ2-1	-	many	CASSLPGAGNEQFF	TGTGCCAGCAGCTTACCGGGGGCGGGGAATGAGCAGTTCTTC
TRBV18	TRBJ2-5	-	once	CANSPGQKQETQYF	TGTGCCAACTCACCAGGCCAGAAGCAAGAGACCCAGTACTTC
TRBV7-2	TRBJ2-5	TRBD1	-	CASSSGAQGAPETQYF	TGTGCCAGCAGCTCGGGGGCACAGGGGGCCCCAGAGACCCAGTACTTC
TRBV12-3/TRBV12-4	TRBJ1-5	-	many	CASSPGTPYSNQPQHF	TGTGCCAGCAGTCCCGGGACACCGTATAGCAATCAGCCCCAGCATTTT
TRBV5-5	TRBJ1-5	-	few	CASRLDVSGQPQHF	TGTGCCAGCAGATTGGACGTCTCGGGGCAGCCCCAGCATTTT
TRBV19	TRBJ2-5	-	-	CASTLGWGLKYQETQYF	TGTGCCAGTACCCTCGGTTGGGGCCTGAAGTACCAAGAGACCCAGTACTTC
TRBV12-3/TRBV12-4	TRBJ2-4	TRBD1	few	CASYGTGAGKNIQYF	TGTGCCAGCTACGGGACAGGCGCGGGCAAAAACATTCAGTACTTC
TRBV7-2	TRBJ1-2	-	many	CASSGEGFWYGYTF	TGTGCCAGCAGCGGGGAAGGGTTCTGGTATGGCTACACCTTC
TRBV7-6	TRBJ1-5	-	-	CASSLDWGPNQPQHF	TGTGCCAGCAGCTTAGATTGGGGCCCCAATCAGCCCCAGCATTTT
TRBV13	TRBJ2-1	TRBD1	few	CASSPSDRGYNEQFF	TGTGCCAGCAGCCCCTCGGACAGGGGTTACAATGAGCAGTTCTTC
TRBV27	TRBJ2-2	TRBD1	-	CASSLPTAPTGANTGELFF	TGTGCCAGCAGTTTACCAACCGCCCCGACAGGGGCGAACACCGGGGAGCTGTTTTTT
TRBV7-9	TRBJ2-1	TRBD1	many	CASSTNRDRVDNEQFF	TGTGCCAGCAGCACGAACCGGGACAGGGTCGACAATGAGCAGTTCTTC
TRBV19	TRBJ2-3	-	once	CVSSIAAMGTDTQYF	TGTGTCAGTAGTATCGCGGCCATGGGCACAGATACGCAGTATTTT
TRBV7-2	TRBJ2-1	TRBD2	many	CASSLESGRFYNEQFF	TGTGCCAGCAGCTTAGAGAGCGGGAGATTTTACAATGAGCAGTTCTTC
TRBV7-8	TRBJ1-5	-	many	CASSLPWDKDNQPQHF	TGTGCCAGCAGTTTACCCTGGGACAAGGACAATCAGCCCCAGCATTTT
TRBV5-6	TRBJ2-3	-	once	CASHRQGPDTQYF	TGTGCCAGCCACCGGCAGGGCCCAGATACGCAGTATTTT
TRBV29-1	TRBJ1-1	-	few	CSVDRPGRVTEAFF	TGCAGCGTTGACCGGCCAGGGCGGGTGACTGAAGCTTTCTTT
TRBV5-5	TRBJ2-2	TRBD2	few	CASSFQTSGDTGELFF	TGTGCCAGCAGCTTCCAGACTAGCGGGGATACCGGGGAGCTGTTTTTT
TRBV7-9	TRBJ1-6	TRBD1	-	CASSSRQGNSDSPLHF	TGTGCCAGCAGCTCCCGACAGGGGAACTCAGATTCACCCCTCCACTTT
TRBV7-2	TRBJ1-2	-	few	CASSSSPEGEIYGYTF	TGTGCCAGCAGCTCTAGCCCCGAGGGAGAGATCTATGGCTACACCTTC
TRBV27	TRBJ1-1	-	few	CASSLEGQAFF	TGTGCCAGCAGTTTAGAAGGGCAGGCTTTCTTT
TRBV10-3	TRBJ2-1	-	-	CAIRTGTDNEQFF	TGTGCCATCAGGACCGGGACGGACAATGAGCAGTTCTTC
TRBV6-2/TRBV6-3	TRBJ2-1	-	few	CASSQGGPEQFF	TGTGCCAGCAGCCAAGGGGGTCCTGAGCAGTTCTTC
TRBV2	TRBJ1-3	-	few	CASRGLMGSPSSGNTIYF	TGTGCCAGCCGGGGGTTGATGGGCAGCCCAAGCTCTGGAAACACCATATATTTT
TRBV10-1	TRBJ2-7	-	-	CASSENSRYEQYF	TGCGCCAGCAGTGAAAACAGCAGGTACGAGCAGTACTTC
TRBV25-1	TRBJ1-1	-	-	CASRGPDITTEAFF	TGTGCCAGCAGAGGTCCGGACATTACGACTGAAGCTTTCTTT
TRBV6-1	TRBJ2-7	-	-	CASSARQAYEQYF	TGTGCCAGCAGTGCCCGACAGGCATACGAGCAGTACTTC
TRBV11-2	TRBJ2-5	-	many	CASSVRETQYF	TGTGCCAGCAGCGTCAGGGAGACCCAGTACTTC
TRBV6-6	TRBJ1-4	TRBD1	-	CASWDRAEKLFF	TGTGCCAGTTGGGACAGGGCTGAAAAACTGTTTTTT
TRBV6-1	TRBJ2-6	TRBD1	few	CASSQLRTGSGANVLTF	TGTGCCAGCAGCCAACTCAGGACAGGATCTGGGGCCAACGTCCTGACTTTC
TRBV13	TRBJ2-1	-	once	CASGRLRSSYNEQFF	TGTGCCAGCGGGCGGTTACGAAGCTCCTACAATGAGCAGTTCTTC
TRBV20-1	TRBJ1-1	-	once	CSARSPGVVELTEAFF	TGCAGTGCTAGATCCCCCGGGGTAGTAGAACTAACTGAAGCTTTCTTT
TRBV7-6	TRBJ2-6	-	few	CASSLGATLNWANVLTF	TGTGCCAGCAGCTTAGGGGCAACGTTGAATTGGGCCAACGTCCTGACTTTC
TRBV7-9	TRBJ2-1	-	few	CASSLQGVYNEQFF	TGTGCCAGCAGCTTACAGGGAGTCTACAATGAGCAGTTCTTC